Listed below are T cell receptor beta chains from one sample, sequenced in a study of vaccination effects on CD4 cells after COVID-19. These receptors lack a known antigen. Libraries were prepared by immunoSEQ multiplex PCR; TCRdb keeps only in-frame clonotypes and omits some of them. Of approximately 30,000 clones in the sample, 55% to 70% were seen once. Sequenced here: CD4+ T cells from PBMCs cultured with SARS-CoV-2 spike peptides, sampled after COVID-19 vaccination. These receptors were taken from a human donor who received a COVID-19 vaccine. Both conserved end residues are part of each CDR3. The D gene is left open where the match is weak. A row's size may be missing; if present it is once, few, many or a size class.

TRBV7-9	-	TRBJ2-3	TRBD2	CASSLEGTRGTQYF	TGTGCCAGCAGCTTAGAAGGGACTAGGGGTACGCAGTATTTT
TRBV6-2/TRBV6-3	few	TRBJ2-1	TRBD2	CASSSWTSGGYNEQFF	TGTGCCAGCAGTTCTTGGACTAGCGGGGGATACAATGAGCAGTTCTTC
TRBV2	once	TRBJ1-2	-	CASSGQLLDGYTF	TGTGCCAGCAGCGGACAGCTGTTGGATGGCTACACCTTC
TRBV30	once	TRBJ1-6	-	CAWSTQGRSPLHF	TGTGCCTGGAGTACACAGGGTCGGTCACCCCTCCACTTT
TRBV11-2	-	TRBJ1-1	-	CASRPTANTEAFF	TGTGCCAGCAGACCAACAGCGAACACTGAAGCTTTCTTT
TRBV19	-	TRBJ2-1	-	CASSLQLSGGQFF	TGTGCCAGTAGTTTACAACTGTCTGGGGGGCAGTTCTTC
TRBV5-4	-	TRBJ1-2	-	CASSHPTGPGGYGYTF	TGTGCCAGCAGCCACCCCACAGGGCCCGGGGGCTATGGCTACACCTTC
TRBV5-1	-	TRBJ2-1	-	CASSTDFYNEQFF	TGCGCCAGCAGCACGGACTTTTACAATGAGCAGTTCTTC
TRBV11-3	few	TRBJ1-2	-	CASSRGTEGYTF	TGTGCCAGCAGCCGGGGGACGGAAGGCTACACCTTC
TRBV4-2	-	TRBJ1-2	-	CASSQDSNAHRDYGYTF	TGTGCCAGCAGCCAAGATTCTAATGCCCACAGGGACTATGGCTACACCTTC
TRBV2	-	TRBJ1-4	-	CASRAGALGEKLFF	TGTGCCAGCAGAGCCGGGGCTTTGGGTGAAAAACTGTTTTTT
TRBV4-1	-	TRBJ2-7	-	CASSQGGFYSYEQYF	TGCGCCAGCAGCCAAGGAGGCTTCTACTCCTACGAGCAGTACTTC
TRBV11-2	-	TRBJ1-5	TRBD1	CASSLVPDGTGDQPQHF	TGTGCCAGCAGCTTAGTTCCCGACGGGACAGGGGATCAGCCCCAGCATTTT
TRBV5-1	few	TRBJ1-1	TRBD1	CASSSGQEREAFF	TGCGCCAGCAGTTCTGGACAGGAGAGGGAAGCTTTCTTT
TRBV6-5	-	TRBJ2-1	-	CASSYSAGGREQFF	TGTGCCAGCAGTTACTCGGCCGGGGGGCGCGAGCAGTTCTTC
TRBV18	medium-sized	TRBJ1-1	TRBD1	CASSQLDRGGTEAFF	TGTGCCAGCTCACAACTCGACAGGGGGGGAACTGAAGCTTTCTTT
TRBV10-1	few	TRBJ1-1	-	CASSESQRASTEAFF	TGCGCCAGCAGTGAGTCTCAGAGGGCTAGCACTGAAGCTTTCTTT
TRBV6-1	-	TRBJ2-4	TRBD1	CASSERGHLNIQYF	TGTGCCAGCAGTGAAAGGGGGCATTTAAACATTCAGTACTTC
TRBV7-2	-	TRBJ2-3	TRBD2	CASRLAGGPDTQYF	TGTGCCAGCAGACTAGCGGGGGGGCCAGATACGCAGTATTTT
TRBV27	-	TRBJ2-7	TRBD2	CANGGSRVYEQYF	TGTGCCAACGGGGGGTCGCGGGTCTACGAGCAGTACTTC
TRBV18	-	TRBJ1-2	-	CASSPPHSGNYGYTF	TGTGCCAGCTCACCACCGCACAGTGGAAACTATGGCTACACCTTC
TRBV3-1/TRBV3-2	-	TRBJ1-6	-	CASSSDYNSPLHF	TGTGCCAGCAGCTCCGACTATAATTCACCCCTCCACTTT